The 24 T cell receptor beta chains presented below share a single source sample, sequenced in a study of vaccination and CD4 T cells after COVID-19. An Oncomine TCR Beta short-read assay was used to sequence the DNA from cultured CD4+ T cells. Using its own MiXCR run on the PCR reads, TCRdb lists one record per CDR3 protein. The repertoire holds approximately 25,000 distinct CDR3 sequences, 25% to 30% seen once, with roughly 7.2% in the top ten. Time point specified: late sampling 161 to 241 days after vaccination in three convalescent patients. The sample's treatment: approximately 9-day PBMC culture with coronavirus spike peptide pools or control peptides (ViraFEST assay). Their cognate antigens are unknown. Material: CD4+ T cells from blood, cultured in vitro, obtained about 7 months after SARS-CoV-2 vaccination. The receptors were sampled from a human donor who had recovered from COVID-19.

This clonotype was seen a handful of times. The chain employs TRBV19 and TRBJ2-7, with 10 bases that match TRBD2. The CDR3 consists of 13 residues. V was clipped by 4 bases and J by 5 bases; unmatched bases: 2. Germline V gene data show CDR1 as LNHDA and CDR2 as SQIVND (reference sequence). CDR3 residues: CASSTSGSNEQYF. CDR3 coding DNA: TGTGCCAGTAGTACTAGCGGGAGCAACGAGCAGTACTTC.

This clonotype was seen more than once but under ten times. The genes are TRBV20-1 and TRBJ1-6, with 9 bases matching TRBD1. CDR3 size: 17 residues. The germline V gene encodes CDR1 DFQATT and CDR2 SNEGSKA (reference sequence). The ends lost 5 bases at V and 9 bases at J; junction bases unmatched: 17. Here the CDR3 reads CSAPRLGVGQGGSPLHF. The CDR3 DNA follows: TGCAGTGCTCCAAGATTAGGGGTGGGACAGGGAGGTTCACCCCTCCACTTT.

This chain links TRBV7-8 with TRBJ2-7; D is ambiguous. Trimming stripped 4 bases from V and 6 bases from J, with 13 bases between. This CDR3 comprises 13 residues. The germline V gene encodes CDR1 SGHVS and CDR2 FQNEAQ. The DNA of the CDR3 is TGTGCCAGCAGCTCTTATACACGGCTCGAGCAGTACTTC. It yields the protein CASSSYTRLEQYF. The full variable domain, completed using reference TRBV7-8 and TRBJ2-7, is GAGVSQSPRYKVAKRGQDVALRCDPISGHVSLFWYQQALGQGPEFLTYFQNEAQLDKSGLPSDRFFAERPEGSVSTLKIQRTQQEDSAVYLCASSSYTRLEQYFGPGTRLTVT.

The J gene is TRBJ2-7, the V gene TRBV7-2; no clear D. The germline CDR1 and CDR2 sequences are SGHTA and FQGNSA. V was shortened by 3 bases and J by 0 bases, with 9 bases between the two germline ends. The CDR3 extends over 14 amino acids. CDR3 bases: TGTGCCAGCAGCTTTCAGCCGAGCTCCTACGAGCAGTACTTC. Protein product: CASSFQPSSYEQYF. Variable domain in full (rest from reference TRBV7-2 and TRBJ2-7): GAGVSQSPSNKVTEKGKDVELRCDPISGHTALYWYRQSLGQGLEFLIYFQGNSAPDKSGLPSDRFSAERTGGSVSTLTIQRTQQEDSAVYLCASSFQPSSYEQYFGPGTRLTVT.

The chain uses TRBV6-4 and TRBJ2-1; 9 nucleotides match TRBD2. The ends lost 6 bases at V and 8 bases at J; junction bases unmatched: 11. The CDR3 sequence is 15 residues long. Per germline, CDR1 MRHNA and CDR2 SNTAGT. Here the CDR3 DNA reads TGTGCCAGCAGACCCGGGACTAGCCTCGTGGATGAGCAGTTCTTC. It translates to CASRPGTSLVDEQFF.

The chain uses TRBV5-4 and TRBJ2-7; possibly TRBD1 or TRBD2 for D (5 bases each). The CDR3 consists of 14 residues. The V end lost 0 bases, the J end lost 1 base, and 8 bases lay between the germline ends. Germline assignment: CDR1 SGHNT and CDR2 YYREEE (reference sequence). The CDR3 DNA reads as TGTGCCAGCAGCTTGGTCGGGGCATCCTACGAGCAGTACTTC. The encoded protein is CASSLVGASYEQYF.

In this sample, this clonotype turned up many times. The gene calls are TRBV6-1 and TRBJ2-7, with D perhaps being TRBD1 or TRBD2 (6 bases each). Germline V gives CDR1 MNHNS, CDR2 SASEGT. V was cut by 3 bases and J by 6 bases, with 18 bases left in between. The CDR3 covers 15 residues. The CDR3 region has the DNA TGTGCCAGCAGTGATAGGGTCGAGGGGGGCTCCGAGCAGTACTTC. Its protein product is CASSDRVEGGSEQYF.

The chain links TRBV6-2 or TRBV6-3 to TRBJ1-2; D possibly corresponds to TRBD1 (5 bases). The ends were cut back, 4 bases at V and 4 bases at J, with 13 bases in the middle. The CDR3 consists of 14 residues. Germline V gene data show CDR1 as MNHEY and CDR2 as SVGEGT. In DNA, the CDR3 is TGTGCCAGCAGTTTACGGAGGGGTTTCTATGGCTACACCTTC. Amino acid sequence: CASSLRRGFYGYTF.

The chain has TRBV10-3 and TRBJ2-2, with D tentatively TRBD2 (6 bases). Deletions cut 9 bases from V and 1 base from J, with 21 bases between. This CDR3 contains 17 residues. Germline V gene lookup returns CDR1 ENHRY and CDR2 SYGVKD. The CDR3 sequence: CAIQTGTSVLNTGELFF. The DNA for the CDR3 is TGTGCCATACAGACCGGGACTTCCGTCCTGAACACCGGGGAGCTGTTTTTT.

The chain joins TRBV6-1 to TRBJ2-7; D possibly corresponds to TRBD1 (5 bases). The germline V gene encodes CDR1 MNHNS and CDR2 SASEGT. Trimming took 7 bases from V and 2 from J, leaving 12 bases between them. The CDR3 contains 13 residues. The CDR3 nucleotides are TGTGCCAGCACTTTCAGGGTGGCCTACGAGCAGTACTTC. Translated, it gives CASTFRVAYEQYF.

This sequence joins TRBV7-9 and TRBJ1-4; the match to TRBD1 covers 8 bases. V lost 6 bases and J lost 8; bases outside the gene matches: 5. Germline V gives CDR1 SEHNR, CDR2 FQNEAQ (reference sequence). The CDR3 runs 13 residues. CDR3 DNA: TGTGCCAGCAGGTTCGGACAGGGCGAAAAACTGTTTTTT. This codes for CASRFGQGEKLFF.

This clonotype was recorded at least ten times. The J gene is TRBJ2-3, the V gene TRBV2; no clear D. The CDR3 is made up of 13 amino acids. The V gene's germline CDR1 is SNHLY and CDR2 FYNNEI. V lost 7 bases to trimming and J lost 2 bases, with 10 bases between them. CDR3 sequence reads: CASNPPFTDTQYF. In DNA form, the CDR3 reads TGTGCCAGCAACCCTCCCTTCACAGATACGCAGTATTTT.

This clonotype has only a few counts. V usage is TRBV7-8 and J usage is TRBJ2-5; the match to TRBD1 covers 8 bases. The germline gives CDR1 SGHVS, CDR2 FQNEAQ. The CDR3 runs 16 residues. V dropped 5 bases and J dropped 2; count of bases not matched to a gene: 10. CDR3 coding DNA: TGTGCCAGCAGCGCCTACCGGGACAGGCGTCAAGAGACCCAGTACTTC. Its translation is CASSAYRDRRQETQYF.

This clonotype was found a few times. The V gene is TRBV6-1, the J gene TRBJ1-5; TRBD1 aligns across 9 bases. The CDR3 runs 13 residues. Losses at the gene ends were 10 bases for V and 6 bases for J; bases not matched to a gene: 7. Germline V gene lookup returns CDR1 MNHNS and CDR2 SASEGT. The chain's CDR3 is CATKGQGSQPQHF. The DNA for the CDR3 is TGTGCCACCAAAGGACAGGGGAGTCAGCCCCAGCATTTT.

This clonotype was detected only a few times. This chain links TRBV7-9 with TRBJ2-7; 7 nucleotides line up with TRBD2. V trimming: 2 bases; J trimming: 3 bases; junction bases outside the gene matches: 16. Germline CDR1 is SEHNR and CDR2 is FQNEAQ (reference sequence). The CDR3 loop spans 18 amino acids. CDR3 protein: CASSLSQRRAGVHYEQYF. CDR3 DNA sequence: TGTGCCAGCAGCTTATCCCAAAGGAGGGCGGGAGTACACTACGAGCAGTACTTC.

This clonotype was found a few times. The chain couples TRBV20-1 to TRBJ2-1; 11 nucleotides agree with TRBD2. The CDR3 is 16 amino acids. Germline V CDR1 and CDR2: DFQATT, SNEGSKA (reference sequence). V lost 4 bases and J lost 9; bases outside the gene matches: 14. This chain's CDR3 is CSANLILAGVPGEQFF. CDR3 bases: TGCAGTGCTAACTTAATACTAGCGGGAGTACCTGGTGAGCAGTTCTTC.

The V and J genes are TRBV19 and TRBJ1-1; the D gene is possibly TRBD1 (5 bases). The V end lost 6 bases, the J end lost 5 bases, and 13 bases lay between the germline ends. Germline CDR1 LNHDA, CDR2 SQIVND (reference sequence). This CDR3 spans 13 amino acids. The CDR3: CASSPQGGTEAFF. The CDR3 region has the DNA TGTGCCAGTAGCCCCCAGGGTGGTACTGAAGCTTTCTTT.

This clonotype showed up just a few times. V is TRBV20-1 and J is TRBJ2-7; D remains unclear. V lost 5 bases and J lost 3, with 20 bases in between. There are 15 residues in the CDR3. The germline V gene encodes CDR1 DFQATT and CDR2 SNEGSKA (reference sequence). CDR3 protein: CSASKAPPRLYEQYF. The DNA of the CDR3 is TGCAGTGCTTCAAAAGCCCCCCCGCGGCTCTACGAGCAGTACTTC.

J is TRBJ2-5 and V is TRBV20-1; 7 bases match TRBD2. The CDR3 length is 14 residues. J gave up 5 bases and V 3 bases, and 9 bases lay outside the gene matches. CDR1 DFQATT and CDR2 SNEGSKA come from the germline V gene (reference sequence). CDR3 amino acids: CSASDAGVGETQYF. CDR3 nucleotide sequence: TGCAGTGCTAGCGACGCGGGAGTGGGGGAGACCCAGTACTTC.

In this sample, this clonotype turned up a few times. This chain joins TRBV15 and TRBJ2-3, with D perhaps matching TRBD1 or TRBD2 (5 bases each). V lost 0 bases and J lost 1, with 14 bases in between. The CDR3 length is 17 residues. Germline V CDR1 and CDR2: LNHNV, YYDKDF (reference sequence). The chain's CDR3 is CATSRDIGEWGTDTQYF. CDR3 DNA sequence: TGTGCCACCAGCAGAGATATAGGGGAGTGGGGCACAGATACGCAGTATTTT.

V and J are TRBV18 and TRBJ2-7, with D possibly matching TRBD2 (5 bases). The CDR3 consists of 11 residues. Deletions cut 2 bases from V and 6 bases from J, with 5 bases between. The germline V gene encodes CDR1 KGHSH and CDR2 LQKENI. In DNA, the CDR3 is TGTGCCAGCTCACCAGGAGGCGAGCAGTACTTC. Protein product: CASSPGGEQYF.

This clonotype was seen a few times. The V and J genes are TRBV2 and TRBJ2-5, with 10 bases that match TRBD1. V trimming: 8 bases; J trimming: 3 bases; junction bases outside the gene matches: 6. The CDR3 totals 14 residues. The germline gives CDR1 SNHLY, CDR2 FYNNEI. CDR3 region: CASAPGTGEETQYF. DNA for the CDR3: TGTGCCAGCGCCCCCGGGACAGGGGAAGAGACCCAGTACTTC.

This clonotype appeared a few times. The chain couples TRBV7-6 to TRBJ1-1; D unresolved. CDR3 length: 13 amino acids. V shed 2 bases and J shed 4 bases, with 8 bases lying between them. The germline gives CDR1 SGHVS, CDR2 FNYEAQ. The CDR3: CASSLIGSTEAFF. CDR3 sequence (DNA): TGTGCCAGCAGCTTAATTGGTAGCACTGAAGCTTTCTTT.

J is TRBJ1-2 and V is TRBV4-3; no clear D gene. CDR3 length: 13 residues. V lost 0 bases and J 4 bases, leaving 6 bases between the germline ends. Germline-derived CDR1 and CDR2 are LGHNA and YSLEER. The chain's CDR3 is CASSQDQAYGYTF. The CDR3, as DNA: TGCGCCAGCAGCCAAGATCAGGCCTATGGCTACACCTTC.